Below, 18 T cell receptor beta chains from the same sample are listed, as sequenced in a study of T cell responses to AZD1222 COVID-19 vaccine. TCRdb's copy holds only in-frame clones and misses some; the assay was immunoSEQ multiplex PCR. The sample records over 100,000 clones, about nine tenths being singletons. The sequencing used peripheral blood, collected on day 0 of AZD1222 vaccination. Receptors were obtained from an adult in good health.

This clone was observed once. The rearrangement joins TRBV5-4 to TRBJ2-1; TRBD2 is a possible D gene (5 bases). The CDR3 consists of 13 residues. Germline values: CDR1 SGHNT, CDR2 YYREEE (reference sequence). The V end was cut by 4 bases, the J end by 4 bases, with 9 bases between. As DNA, the CDR3 is TGTGCCAGCAGCCACACTAGTTACAATGAGCAGTTCTTC. Its protein is CASSHTSYNEQFF.

This clone was counted once. V gene TRBV11-2 combines with J gene TRBJ2-5; D tentatively reads TRBD1 or TRBD2 (6 bases each). With 3 bases removed from V and 1 base from J, the gap between germline ends came to 15 bases. The length of the CDR3 is 16 residues. Germline V gene lookup returns CDR1 SGHAT and CDR2 FQNNGV. The DNA of the CDR3 is TGTGCCAGCAGCTTTCGGGGGCGCGAACCCCAAGAGACCCAGTACTTC. Its translation is CASSFRGREPQETQYF.

The V and J genes are TRBV7-2 and TRBJ2-7, with TRBD1 matching 7 bases. V shed 1 base, J shed 3 bases, and the junction held 6 bases outside the gene matches. CDR3 size: 15 residues. Germline CDR1 is SGHTA and CDR2 is FQGNSA. The CDR3 region is CASSLVGGQLYEQYF. For the CDR3, the DNA is TGTGCCAGCAGCTTAGTAGGGGGACAGCTCTACGAGCAGTACTTC.

The rearrangement uses TRBV28 and TRBJ2-7, with 8 positions matching TRBD1. Germline V gene sequence: CDR1 MDHEN, CDR2 SYDVKM. The CDR3 consists of 15 residues. V shed 7 bases, J shed 0 bases, and the junction held 8 bases outside the gene matches. The CDR3 sequence is CASTLGDRSSYEQYF. The CDR3 bases are TGTGCCAGCACCTTGGGGGACAGGTCCTCCTACGAGCAGTACTTC.

This rearrangement joins TRBV5-1 to TRBJ2-1; TRBD2 matches at 7 bases. V lost 2 bases, J lost 5 bases, and 7 bases stayed unmatched. CDR3 size: 15 residues. Germline V gene sequence: CDR1 SGHRS, CDR2 YFSETQ. The CDR3 sequence is CASSFGGSHDNEQFF. In nucleotides, the CDR3 is TGCGCCAGCAGCTTTGGCGGGAGTCATGACAATGAGCAGTTCTTC.

The V and J genes are TRBV2 and TRBJ2-7, with D maybe TRBD2 (6 bases). The CDR3 extends over 13 amino acids. Per germline, CDR1 SNHLY and CDR2 FYNNEI. Trimming left V 6 bases short and J 11 bases short, with 20 bases between. Written as DNA, the CDR3 is TGTGCCAGCAGGGCGGGACTCCTGGGGGAAGAGTACTTC. As protein: CASRAGLLGEEYF.

The table lists this clone with a few counts. V is TRBV6-1 and J is TRBJ2-7; 7 positions match TRBD1. This CDR3 has 13 residues. Per the germline V gene, CDR1 is MNHNS and CDR2 is SASEGT. V was clipped by 1 base and J by 7 bases; unmatched bases: 4. This CDR3 reads CASSEGQGREQYF. As DNA, the CDR3 is TGTGCCAGCAGTGAAGGACAGGGAAGGGAGCAGTACTTC.

V usage is TRBV18 and J usage is TRBJ2-7; TRBD2 matches at 15 bases. The CDR3 consists of 15 residues. The ends lost 0 bases at V and 6 bases at J; junction bases unmatched: 0. Per germline, CDR1 KGHSH and CDR2 LQKENI. The CDR3, as DNA: TGTGCCAGCTCACCACCGGGACTAGCGGGAGGCGAGCAGTACTTC. It translates to CASSPPGLAGGEQYF.

The chain carries TRBV30 and TRBJ1-2, with D perhaps TRBD1 (6 bases). Germline V gene sequence: CDR1 GTSNPN, CDR2 SVGIG (reference sequence). V was cut by 1 base and J by 8 bases, with 11 bases left in between. The CDR3 has 12 amino acids. CDR3: CAWSENREGYTF. The CDR3 nucleotides are TGTGCCTGGAGTGAAAACAGGGAAGGCTACACCTTC.

This clone was recorded only once. This chain connects TRBV5-1 to TRBJ1-1; D perhaps matches TRBD1 (5 bases). There are 12 residues in the CDR3. Looked up from germline, CDR1 is SGHRS and CDR2 is YFSETQ. The V and J ends lost 6 bases and 3 bases respectively, with 9 bases between them. The CDR3 DNA reads as TGCGCCAGCAACCAAGGGGACACTGAAGCTTTCTTT. Its protein product is CASNQGDTEAFF.

The V and J genes are TRBV6-5 and TRBJ2-2, with D possibly being TRBD1 (6 bases). Germline V gene lookup returns CDR1 MNHEY and CDR2 SVGAGI. V was clipped by 9 bases and J by 0 bases, with 11 bases between them. The CDR3 totals 14 residues. This chain's CDR3 is CASWRTANTGELFF. The CDR3 DNA reads TGTGCCAGTTGGCGGACAGCGAACACCGGGGAGCTGTTTTTT.

V is TRBV6-5 and J is TRBJ2-2; no firm D call. CDR3 length: 12 residues. The germline V gene encodes CDR1 MNHEY and CDR2 SVGAGI. V was pared by 6 bases and J by 5 bases, with 7 bases between. CDR3: CASRTRTGELFF. The CDR3 DNA sequence: TGTGCCAGCAGGACAAGGACCGGGGAGCTGTTTTTT.

The chain employs TRBV6-1 and TRBJ2-3; no definite D call. The CDR3 has 16 residues. Germline values: CDR1 MNHNS, CDR2 SASEGT. V was trimmed by 0 bases and J by 0 bases, leaving 10 bases between them. Here the CDR3 DNA reads TGTGCCAGCAGTGAAGCGGGCAGAGCTAGCACAGATACGCAGTATTTT. This encodes CASSEAGRASTDTQYF.

This clone came up once. V is TRBV11-2 and J is TRBJ1-4; D remains ambiguous. V was clipped by 5 bases and J by 3 bases, with 13 bases between them. The germline V gene has CDR1 SGHAT and CDR2 FQNNGV. The CDR3 runs to 15 residues. The DNA for the CDR3 is TGTGCCAGCAGCGCTCGCGAGGTCCCTAATGAAAAACTGTTTTTT. It translates to CASSAREVPNEKLFF.

The chain carries TRBV4-1 and TRBJ2-7, with TRBD1 matching 8 bases. The CDR3 is 14 amino acids. Looked up from germline, CDR1 is MGHRA and CDR2 is YSYEKL. With 7 bases clipped from V and 2 bases from J, the junction kept 7 bases outside the gene matches. The chain's CDR3 is CASTYGQGTYEQYF. The CDR3 nucleotides are TGCGCCAGCACCTACGGACAGGGCACCTACGAGCAGTACTTC.

The chain is built from TRBV28 and TRBJ1-6, with TRBD1 as a possible D gene (5 bases). The V end was cut by 7 bases, the J end by 2 bases, with 15 bases between. Germline assignment: CDR1 MDHEN and CDR2 SYDVKM. The CDR3 spans 16 residues. CDR3 in amino acids: CASTQVGGPYNSPLHF. In DNA, the CDR3 is TGTGCCAGCACCCAGGTCGGGGGTCCCTATAATTCACCCCTCCACTTT.

This chain links TRBV19 with TRBJ1-2; the D gene is possibly TRBD1 (6 bases). The germline V gene encodes CDR1 LNHDA and CDR2 SQIVND (reference sequence). V was pared by 10 bases and J by 4 bases, with 10 bases between. The CDR3 is made up of 11 amino acids. The CDR3 reads CATGTPYGYTF. CDR3 DNA sequence: TGTGCCACCGGGACACCCTATGGCTACACCTTC.

The chain uses TRBV9 and TRBJ2-1; D is undetermined. Per germline, CDR1 SGDLS and CDR2 YYNGEE. V shed 4 bases and J shed 4 bases, with 6 bases lying between them. The CDR3 has 12 amino acids. The DNA for the CDR3 is TGTGCCAGCAGCCTCCATTACAATGAGCAGTTCTTC. This codes for CASSLHYNEQFF. Filled out from reference TRBV9 and TRBJ2-1, the complete variable domain reads DSGVTQTPKHLITATGQRVTLRCSPRSGDLSVYWYQQSLDQGLQFLIQYYNGEERAKGNILERFSAQQFPDLHSELNLSSLELGDSALYFCASSLHYNEQFFGPGTRLTVL.